One and the same sample provided the 23 T cell receptor beta chains below, sequenced in a study of T cell responses to AZD1222 COVID-19 vaccine. The table came from immunoSEQ multiplex PCR; TCRdb's copy has only in-frame clones and leaves some out. The sample lists 80,000 to 100,000 clones, less than 90% occurring once. Sequencing was performed on peripheral blood, taken 28 days after the second AZD1222 dose. The receptor set was obtained from an adult who received the AZD1222 COVID-19 vaccine.

The rearrangement uses TRBV11-2 and TRBJ2-7, with 15 bases lining up with TRBD2. Trimming cost V 5 bases and J 5 bases; bases outside gene matches: 7. Germline V gives CDR1 SGHAT, CDR2 FQNNGV. This CDR3 has 16 amino acids. CDR3 in amino acids: CASSRTSGGAFHEQYF. As DNA, the CDR3 is TGTGCCAGCAGCCGGACTAGCGGGGGGGCGTTCCACGAGCAGTACTTC.

The chain has TRBV5-1 and TRBJ2-3, with 7 positions matching TRBD2. Germline values: CDR1 SGHRS, CDR2 YFSETQ. V dropped 4 bases and J dropped 2; count of bases not matched to a gene: 10. This CDR3 region has 16 residues. Here the CDR3 DNA reads TGCGCCAGCAGCCCTACCCCAGCGGGGAACACAGATACGCAGTATTTT. The encoded protein is CASSPTPAGNTDTQYF.

The chain has TRBV18 and TRBJ1-1, with 7 bases matching TRBD1. The CDR3 has 15 amino acids. In germline, CDR1 is KGHSH, CDR2 LQKENI. The ends lost 6 bases at V and 0 bases at J; junction bases unmatched: 7. The CDR3 sequence is CASSLRQGLNTEAFF. Here the CDR3 DNA reads TGTGCCAGCTCGCTTAGACAGGGATTGAACACTGAAGCTTTCTTT.

The chain is built from TRBV9 and TRBJ1-2, with D possibly matching TRBD1 (6 bases). CDR1 is SGDLS and CDR2 is YYNGEE in the germline V gene. The CDR3 spans 14 residues. The germline V and J ends were trimmed by 3 bases and 2 bases, with 11 bases remaining between them. In DNA, the CDR3 is TGTGCCAGCAGCGCCCGAGGACAGAACTATGGCTACACCTTC. Protein sequence: CASSARGQNYGYTF.

The chain carries TRBV15 and TRBJ1-1; D is unresolved. This CDR3 has 14 amino acids. CDR1 and CDR2 from the germline V gene are LNHNV and YYDKDF (reference sequence). The V gene lost 5 bases and the J gene lost 2 bases, with 12 bases spanning the gap. CDR3 nucleotide sequence: TGTGCCACCAGCGAGATGACGGACAACACTGAAGCTTTCTTT. Its protein product is CATSEMTDNTEAFF. The variable domain in full, with the rest retrieved from reference TRBV15 and TRBJ1-1, is DAMVIQNPRYQVTQFGKPVTLSCSQTLNHNVMYWYQQKSSQAPKLLFHYYDKDFNNEADTPDNFQSRRPNTSFCFLDIRSPGLGDTAMYLCATSEMTDNTEAFFGQGTRLTVV.

The chain carries TRBV9 and TRBJ1-2; TRBD1 matches 12 bases. Germline CDR1 SGDLS, CDR2 YYNGEE. This CDR3 comprises 16 residues. The junction had 12 bases not matched to a gene; V was cut back by 4 bases and J by 8 bases. The CDR3 DNA sequence: TGTGCCAGCAGCCCGACCCCGGGACAGGGGGCAAAAGGCTACACCTTC. Its translation: CASSPTPGQGAKGYTF.

V is TRBV7-6 and J is TRBJ2-7; 8 nucleotides align to TRBD1. V lost 5 bases to trimming and J lost 6 bases; unmatched junction nucleotides: 9. This CDR3 region has 14 residues. Per the germline V gene, CDR1 is SGHVS and CDR2 is FNYEAQ. The CDR3, as DNA: TGTGCCAGCAGCCTAGGACAGGGTTTTGGCGAGCAGTACTTC. Encoded protein: CASSLGQGFGEQYF.

The chain is built from TRBV5-1 and TRBJ1-1; D possibly corresponds to TRBD1 (6 bases). The CDR3 has 15 amino acids. In germline, CDR1 is SGHRS, CDR2 YFSETQ. Trimming pared 4 bases from V and 1 base from J, leaving 14 bases between. The CDR3 is CASSPGTQQNTEAFF. The CDR3 DNA is TGCGCCAGCAGCCCGGGGACACAACAGAACACTGAAGCTTTCTTT.

This clone was observed a few times. V is TRBV7-3 and J is TRBJ2-4; D may match TRBD1 or TRBD2 (6 bases each). The ends were cut back, 2 bases at V and 6 bases at J, with 29 bases in the middle. CDR3 length: 20 residues. In germline, CDR1 is SGHTA, CDR2 FQGTGA. The CDR3 reads CASSLAGRGGTVKAGNIQYF. CDR3 bases: TGTGCCAGCAGCTTAGCGGGGCGAGGGGGGACGGTGAAAGCGGGAAACATTCAGTACTTC. Full variable domain (rest looked up from reference TRBV7-3 and TRBJ2-4): GAGVSQTPSNKVTEKGKYVELRCDPISGHTALYWYRQSLGQGPEFLIYFQGTGAADDSGLPNDRFFAVRPEGSVSTLKIQRTERGDSAVYLCASSLAGRGGTVKAGNIQYFGAGTRLSVL.

The chain has TRBV7-9 and TRBJ1-4, with 8 nucleotides matching TRBD1. The CDR3 loop spans 18 amino acids. Losses at the gene ends were 1 base for V and 8 bases for J; bases not matched to a gene: 15. CDR1 is SEHNR and CDR2 is FQNEAQ in the germline V gene (reference sequence). The CDR3 DNA is TGTGCCAGCAGCTTAGACTCAGGGGGCGATATAGTACGGGAAAAACTGTTTTTT. Translating it yields CASSLDSGGDIVREKLFF.

This chain links TRBV5-1 with TRBJ2-1; no definite D call. Germline V CDR1 and CDR2: SGHRS, YFSETQ. The CDR3 loop spans 13 amino acids. Trimming pared 1 base from V and 8 bases from J, leaving 10 bases between. Here the CDR3 DNA reads TGCGCCAGCAGCTTGAGTGCTGTGCATGAGCAGTTCTTC. This encodes CASSLSAVHEQFF.

This chain links TRBV30 with TRBJ1-6; no reliable D call. V lost 1 base and J lost 10, with 11 bases in between. This CDR3 spans 13 amino acids. Per the germline V gene, CDR1 is GTSNPN and CDR2 is SVGIG (reference sequence). CDR3 amino acids: CAWSGPQKSPLHF. The CDR3 bases are TGTGCCTGGAGTGGGCCCCAAAAATCACCCCTCCACTTT. Full variable domain (outside the CDR3, taken from reference TRBV30 and TRBJ1-6): SQTIHQWPATLVQPVGSPLSLECTVEGTSNPNLYWYRQAAGRGLQLLFYSVGIGQISSEVPQNLSASRPQDRQFILSSKKLLLSDSGFYLCAWSGPQKSPLHFGNGTRLTVT.

The chain combines TRBV5-1 with TRBJ2-6; no definite D call. Germline assignment: CDR1 SGHRS and CDR2 YFSETQ. This CDR3 contains 14 residues. Trimming took 4 bases from V and 2 from J, leaving 7 bases between them. The CDR3: CASSIAAGANVLTF. The CDR3 DNA reads TGCGCCAGCAGCATCGCCGCTGGGGCCAACGTCCTGACTTTC.

The sample holds a few counts of this clone. The rearrangement links TRBV11-2 to TRBJ1-6, with D possibly TRBD1 on 5 matching bases. This CDR3 spans 16 amino acids. The V gene's germline CDR1 is SGHAT and CDR2 FQNNGV. V lost 5 bases and J 7 bases, leaving 18 bases between the germline ends. This CDR3 reads CASSAPGLEVNSPLHF. CDR3 DNA: TGTGCCAGCAGCGCCCCGGGACTGGAAGTGAATTCACCCCTCCACTTT.

V gene TRBV2 combines with J gene TRBJ1-6; D not resolved. The V and J ends lost 4 bases and 14 bases respectively, with 9 bases between them. In germline, CDR1 is SNHLY, CDR2 FYNNEI. The CDR3 covers 11 residues. CDR3 amino acids: CASSAHPTLHF. Written as DNA, the CDR3 is TGTGCCAGCAGTGCGCACCCCACCCTCCACTTT.

The chain recombines TRBV5-6 with TRBJ1-2; TRBD1 might be the D (5 bases). The CDR3 totals 15 residues. Germline V gives CDR1 SGHDT, CDR2 YYEEEE. Trimming removed 1 base at V and 3 bases at J, with 13 bases between. DNA of the CDR3: TGTGCCAGCAGCTTGTTTCCAGGGTCTGACTATGGCTACACCTTC. Residues: CASSLFPGSDYGYTF.

The chain carries TRBV10-2 and TRBJ2-7; TRBD1 matches at 9 bases. The CDR3 covers 14 residues. The V gene's germline CDR1 is WSHSY and CDR2 SAAADI. V trimming: 6 bases; J trimming: 7 bases; junction bases outside the gene matches: 10. CDR3: CASRATGGDKEQYF. Written as DNA, the CDR3 is TGCGCCAGCAGGGCGACAGGGGGGGACAAAGAGCAGTACTTC.

V and J are TRBV9 and TRBJ1-1; 7 bases fit TRBD1. The junction had 1 base not matched to a gene; V was cut back by 4 bases and J by 1 base. Germline CDR1 is SGDLS and CDR2 is YYNGEE. The length of the CDR3 is 13 residues. The CDR3 reads CASSYRGNTEAFF. CDR3 DNA sequence: TGTGCCAGCAGCTACAGGGGGAACACTGAAGCTTTCTTT.

The rearrangement joins TRBV2 to TRBJ1-6, with 7 bases fitting TRBD1. CDR1 and CDR2 from the germline V gene are SNHLY and FYNNEI. J gave up 9 bases and V 7 bases, and 12 bases lay outside the gene matches. The CDR3 is 15 amino acids. The CDR3 loop reads CASTLDRASSSPLHF. In nucleotides, the CDR3 is TGTGCCAGCACCCTAGACAGGGCTTCCAGTTCACCCCTCCACTTT.

The chain couples TRBV3-1 (or the pseudogene TRBV3-2) to TRBJ1-1; the D is unclear. Germline CDR1 reads LGHDT; CDR2 reads YNNKEL (reference sequence). The CDR3 consists of 14 residues. The germline V and J ends were trimmed by 3 bases and 3 bases, with 11 bases remaining between them. As DNA, the CDR3 is TGTGCCAGCAGCCAGCTCGACGGACACACTGAAGCTTTCTTT. Translating gives CASSQLDGHTEAFF.

The rearrangement joins TRBV5-6 to TRBJ1-6, with 7 bases aligning to TRBD1. J gave up 8 bases and V 2 bases, and 4 bases lay outside the gene matches. Germline-derived CDR1 and CDR2 are SGHDT and YYEEEE. The CDR3 spans 14 residues. Here the CDR3 reads CASSFRQGHSPLHF. The CDR3 coding sequence is TGTGCCAGCAGCTTCCGACAGGGCCATTCACCCCTCCACTTT.

The J gene is TRBJ1-2, the V gene TRBV4-1; D is unclear. The CDR3 is made up of 14 amino acids. Germline V gene sequence: CDR1 MGHRA, CDR2 YSYEKL. V was clipped by 0 bases and J by 4 bases, with 9 bases between them. The CDR3 loop is CASSQDTGRYGYTF. The CDR3 nucleotides are TGCGCCAGCAGCCAAGATACGGGCCGCTATGGCTACACCTTC.

The chain joins TRBV7-8 to TRBJ1-5; unclear D gene. The V gene's germline CDR1 is SGHVS and CDR2 FQNEAQ. This CDR3 has 14 residues. The V gene lost 5 bases and the J gene lost 1 base, with 9 bases spanning the gap. The CDR3 DNA reads as TGTGCCAGCAGCACGGACGCCAGCAATCAGCCCCAGCATTTT. Translated, it gives CASSTDASNQPQHF.